A single sample is the source of the 28 T cell receptor beta chains below, sequenced in a study of a mutant IDH1 vaccine in newly diagnosed glioma. Noted time point: week 11, during vaccination. All doses held 300 ug of mutant IDH1 20-mer peptide, with topical imiquimod. Their antigens remain unidentified. This table comes from immunoSEQ multiplex PCR, and its TCRdb copy is limited to in-frame clones, with some not included. The sample contains about 110,000 clones, around 90% of which appear only once. Source: PBMCs, taken from a glioma patient whose treatment included an IDH1 peptide vaccine. The origin of the receptors is a woman aged 45-59 years with glioma.

The gene calls are TRBV6-1 and TRBJ2-5; 8 bases match TRBD2. J was trimmed by 1 base and V by 7 bases; bases with no gene match: 8. Germline assignment: CDR1 MNHNS and CDR2 SASEGT. The CDR3 covers 15 residues. This CDR3 is CASTDLAGTQETQYF. CDR3 bases: TGTGCCAGCACCGACTTAGCGGGAACCCAAGAGACCCAGTACTTC.

The chain is built from TRBV27 and TRBJ1-5, with D maybe TRBD1 (5 bases). CDR1 is MNHEY and CDR2 is SMNVEV in the germline V gene (reference sequence). V was trimmed by 3 bases and J by 1 base, leaving 7 bases between them. This CDR3 has 14 amino acids. The CDR3 region has the DNA TGTGCCAGCAGTTTTAAGGGGAGCAATCAGCCCCAGCATTTT. This sequence encodes CASSFKGSNQPQHF.

The chain combines TRBV10-3 with TRBJ1-1, with D tentatively TRBD1 (5 bases). The V end lost 4 bases, the J end lost 2 bases, and 11 bases lay between the germline ends. Per the germline V gene, CDR1 is ENHRY and CDR2 is SYGVKD. This CDR3 spans 14 amino acids. The CDR3 protein is CAISGGPGNTEAFF. Written as DNA, the CDR3 is TGTGCCATCAGTGGGGGACCGGGAAACACTGAAGCTTTCTTT.

V is TRBV6-6 and J is TRBJ1-2; D gene ambiguous. Germline V lookup: CDR1 MNHNY, CDR2 SVGAGI (reference sequence). The V and J ends lost 2 bases and 4 bases respectively, with 8 bases between them. This CDR3 region has 13 residues. CDR3 sequence: CASSYSEAYGYTF. CDR3 nucleotides: TGTGCCAGCAGTTACAGCGAAGCCTATGGCTACACCTTC.

The chain employs TRBV7-2 and TRBJ2-3; D is unresolved. CDR1 and CDR2 (germline): SGHTA, FQGNSA. V gave up 6 bases and J gave up 2 bases, with 15 bases separating them. This CDR3 is built from 15 residues. CDR3 region: CASSSWRGNTDTQYF. The CDR3 nucleotides read TGTGCCAGCAGTTCATGGAGAGGAAACACAGATACGCAGTATTTT.

This sequence joins TRBV7-2 and TRBJ2-5; no reliable D call. The CDR3 covers 17 residues. The germline CDR1 and CDR2 sequences are SGHTA and FQGNSA. The V gene lost 2 bases and the J gene lost 3 bases, with 19 bases spanning the gap. CDR3 nucleotide sequence: TGTGCCAGCAGCTTATCAGTGTCGGCAGCTGCTAAAGAGACCCAGTACTTC. Translated, it gives CASSLSVSAAAKETQYF. The whole variable domain, remainder taken from reference TRBV7-2 and TRBJ2-5, is GAGVSQSPSNKVTEKGKDVELRCDPISGHTALYWYRQSLGQGLEFLIYFQGNSAPDKSGLPSDRFSAERTGGSVSTLTIQRTQQEDSAVYLCASSLSVSAAAKETQYFGPGTRLLVL.

This chain uses TRBV28 with TRBJ1-1, with D unresolved. V shed 3 bases and J shed 1 base, with 6 bases lying between them. Germline CDR1 MDHEN, CDR2 SYDVKM. This CDR3 is 13 amino acids long. CDR3 DNA sequence: TGTGCCAGCAGTTTCGGGGAGAACACTGAAGCTTTCTTT. Translating gives CASSFGENTEAFF.

As regards this clone: The junction differs from germline at one of its ends, possibly a read error. The chain couples TRBV4-1 to TRBJ2-7; 7 nucleotides agree with TRBD2. In germline, CDR1 is MGHRA, CDR2 YSYEKL. This CDR3 contains 13 residues. The CDR3 DNA reads as TGCGCCAGCAGCCTAAAACCCTCCGGGGAGGGTGTATTC. This sequence encodes CASSLKPSGEGVF.

This chain's CDR3 is CASSFSAGPTDTQYF. The DNA of the CDR3 is TGTGCCAGCAGTTTTTCGGCGGGACCCACAGATACGCAGTATTTT. The V and J genes are TRBV28 and TRBJ2-3; weak D call: TRBD2 (6 bases). V dropped 3 bases and J dropped 2 bases, with 12 bases sitting between them. The CDR3 length is 15 residues. The germline CDR1 and CDR2 sequences are MDHEN and SYDVKM.

This clone was found a few times. This chain links TRBV30 with TRBJ1-1; D not certain. Deletions cut 3 bases from V and 4 bases from J, with 12 bases between. Germline V lookup: CDR1 GTSNPN, CDR2 SVGIG (reference sequence). The CDR3 contains 13 residues. The CDR3 nucleotides are TGTGCCTGGAGGGGAGGATCCTCCACTGAAGCTTTCTTT. Its translation is CAWRGGSSTEAFF.

The rearrangement uses TRBV5-1 and TRBJ1-5, with 10 bases that match TRBD1. The CDR3 extends over 15 amino acids. Per the germline V gene, CDR1 is SGHRS and CDR2 is YFSETQ. Unmatched junction bases numbered 2, after V lost 0 bases and J lost 5 bases. The CDR3 bases are TGCGCCAGCAGCTTGGGGGGGACAGGGGATCAGCCCCAGCATTTT. It is translated as CASSLGGTGDQPQHF. Full variable domain (remainder filled in from reference TRBV5-1 and TRBJ1-5): KAGVTQTPRYLIKTRGQQVTLSCSPISGHRSVSWYQQTPGQGLQFLFEYFSETQRNKGNFPGRFSGRQFSNSRSEMNVSTLELGDSALYLCASSLGGTGDQPQHFGDGTRLSIL.

This chain joins TRBV6-6 and TRBJ2-2, with D hard to call. Germline CDR1 and CDR2: MNHNY and SVGAGI (reference sequence). V was cut by 6 bases and J by 5 bases, with 7 bases left in between. CDR3 length: 12 residues. CDR3 protein: CASRFGTGELFF. The CDR3 DNA follows: TGTGCCAGCAGATTCGGGACCGGGGAGCTGTTTTTT.

The chain has TRBV6-1 and TRBJ1-2; D gene unclear. V lost 7 bases, J lost 2 bases, and 14 bases lay in between. The CDR3 sequence is 14 residues long. The V gene's germline CDR1 is MNHNS and CDR2 SASEGT. The DNA for the CDR3 is TGTGCCAGCAATCAACAAGGGCTCAACTATGGCTACACCTTC. This encodes CASNQQGLNYGYTF.

The CDR3 reads CASSHRQGPYNEQFF. The DNA of the CDR3 is TGTGCCAGCAGTCACAGACAGGGGCCCTACAATGAGCAGTTCTTC. The rearrangement joins TRBV5-5 to TRBJ2-1; TRBD1 matches at 8 bases. The CDR3 spans 15 residues. J was trimmed by 2 bases and V by 5 bases; bases with no gene match: 6. Germline loops: CDR1 SGHKS, CDR2 YYEKEE (reference sequence).

This chain connects TRBV29-1 to TRBJ2-7, with unresolved D. The V and J ends lost 4 bases and 0 bases respectively, with 13 bases between them. This CDR3 is built from 14 residues. Germline loops: CDR1 SQVTM, CDR2 ANQGSEA. For the CDR3, the DNA is TGCAGCGTTGGTGAGACTTCCTACTCCTACGAGCAGTACTTC. Its translation: CSVGETSYSYEQYF.

V gene TRBV7-9 combines with J gene TRBJ2-7, with 7 bases identical to TRBD2. The germline V gene encodes CDR1 SEHNR and CDR2 FQNEAQ (reference sequence). This CDR3 region has 15 residues. Trimming at V came to 1 base and at J to 2 bases, leaving 5 bases not matched to a gene. The CDR3 sequence: CASSLVGSGPYEQYF. The DNA for the CDR3 is TGTGCCAGCAGCTTAGTTGGTAGCGGGCCCTACGAGCAGTACTTC.

The chain joins TRBV7-8 to TRBJ2-1, with 8 positions matching TRBD2. After removal of 7 bases from V and 6 bases from J, the junction contained 11 bases not matched to a gene. This CDR3 region has 15 residues. CDR1 SGHVS and CDR2 FQNEAQ come from the germline V gene. CDR3 coding DNA: TGTGCCAGCAAATTGGGTAGCGGGAAGTTCAATGAGCAGTTCTTC. Translated: CASKLGSGKFNEQFF. The complete variable domain, with remaining parts taken from reference TRBV7-8 and TRBJ2-1, reads GAGVSQSPRYKVAKRGQDVALRCDPISGHVSLFWYQQALGQGPEFLTYFQNEAQLDKSGLPSDRFFAERPEGSVSTLKIQRTQQEDSAVYLCASKLGSGKFNEQFFGPGTRLTVL.

This rearrangement joins TRBV27 to TRBJ1-5; D is ambiguous. Germline-derived CDR1 and CDR2 are MNHEY and SMNVEV (reference sequence). The CDR3 consists of 15 residues. V gave up 7 bases and J gave up 0 bases, with 13 bases separating them. The CDR3 sequence: CASKPGPYSNQPQHF. CDR3 in DNA: TGTGCCAGCAAGCCCGGTCCTTATAGCAATCAGCCCCAGCATTTT.

The genes are TRBV7-9 and TRBJ1-4, with 9 bases identical to TRBD1. V shed 0 bases and J 4 bases; nucleotides not matched to a gene: 6. Germline V gene data show CDR1 as SEHNR and CDR2 as FQNEAQ (reference sequence). CDR3 length equals 17 residues. The CDR3 DNA follows: TGTGCCAGCAGCTTAGCCTTGGGACAGGGAGGTAATGAAAAACTGTTTTTT. The encoded protein is CASSLALGQGGNEKLFF.

This clone was detected once. The gene calls are TRBV30 and TRBJ2-1; 7 positions match TRBD2. The CDR3 is 13 amino acids. Trimming took 3 bases from V and 4 from J; bases not matched to a gene: 3. Per germline, CDR1 GTSNPN and CDR2 SVGIG (reference sequence). CDR3 region: CAWSPGGYNEQFF. The CDR3 nucleotides read TGTGCCTGGAGCCCGGGGGGATACAATGAGCAGTTCTTC.

This sequence joins TRBV2 and TRBJ1-2; 7 bases align to TRBD1. With V trimmed by 4 bases and J by 4 bases, 3 bases remained unmatched. The CDR3 is 13 residues long. Germline V gene lookup returns CDR1 SNHLY and CDR2 FYNNEI. CDR3 residues: CASSGQGGYGYTF. The CDR3 DNA reads as TGTGCCAGCAGTGGACAGGGCGGCTATGGCTACACCTTC.

The chain links TRBV10-1 to TRBJ2-1; D possibly matches TRBD1 or TRBD2 (6 bases each). Trimming took off 0 bases at V and 7 bases at J, with 19 bases between the two ends. From germline, CDR1 is WNHNN and CDR2 SYGVQD (reference sequence). CDR3 length equals 17 residues. The CDR3 reads CASSESGLARGGNEQFF. The CDR3 nucleotides read TGCGCCAGCAGTGAGTCGGGCCTAGCGCGAGGGGGGAATGAGCAGTTCTTC.

This clone occurred a few times. CDR3 loop: CSVEITSWGVRNEQFF. CDR3 in DNA: TGCAGCGTTGAAATAACTAGCTGGGGAGTCCGCAATGAGCAGTTCTTC. This chain connects TRBV29-1 to TRBJ2-1; D might be TRBD2 (6 bases). Germline assignment: CDR1 SQVTM and CDR2 ANQGSEA. This CDR3 is 16 amino acids long. V lost 2 bases to trimming and J lost 6 bases, with 20 bases between them.

V and J are TRBV29-1 and TRBJ2-5; no reliable D call. V lost 7 bases and J lost 5, with 20 bases in between. Per the germline V gene, CDR1 is SQVTM and CDR2 is ANQGSEA. There are 14 residues in the CDR3. DNA of the CDR3: TGCAGCGCCCGTGAACATGTGATCCGCGAGACCCAGTACTTC. Its protein product is CSAREHVIRETQYF. Variable domain in full (rest from reference TRBV29-1 and TRBJ2-5): SAVISQKPSRDICQRGTSLTIQCQVDSQVTMMFWYRQQPGQSLTLIATANQGSEATYESGFVIDKFPISRPNLTFSTLTVSNMSPEDSSIYLCSAREHVIRETQYFGPGTRLLVL.

The chain combines TRBV30 with TRBJ2-3, with 10 nucleotides matching TRBD2. Germline trimming cut 4 bases from V and 2 bases from J; bases unmatched to any gene: 3. The CDR3 spans 14 residues. Germline CDR1 and CDR2: GTSNPN and SVGIG (reference sequence). This CDR3 is CAWTSGRHTDTQYF. CDR3 in DNA: TGTGCCTGGACTAGCGGGAGACACACAGATACGCAGTATTTT.

The V gene is TRBV28, the J gene TRBJ2-7; D unclear. V lost 1 base, J lost 2 bases, and 9 bases lay in between. This CDR3 is 14 amino acids long. Germline V gene data show CDR1 as MDHEN and CDR2 as SYDVKM. CDR3 protein: CASSLLLAPYEQYF. As DNA, the CDR3 is TGTGCCAGCAGTTTATTGCTGGCCCCCTACGAGCAGTACTTC.

The chain employs TRBV27 and TRBJ2-1, with TRBD1 matching 9 bases. The CDR3 loop spans 15 amino acids. The ends lost 5 bases at V and 0 bases at J; junction bases unmatched: 2. CDR1 MNHEY and CDR2 SMNVEV come from the germline V gene (reference sequence). The CDR3 DNA is TGTGCCAGCAGTAGGGGACAGGGCTCCTACAATGAGCAGTTCTTC. Protein: CASSRGQGSYNEQFF.

This clone was detected once. The chain couples TRBV10-1 to TRBJ2-2; 7 bases agree with TRBD2. V lost 4 bases to trimming and J lost 4 bases; unmatched junction nucleotides: 3. The CDR3 covers 14 residues. The germline CDR1 and CDR2 sequences are WNHNN and SYGVQD (reference sequence). This CDR3 is CASSGSGATGELFF. CDR3 DNA: TGCGCCAGCAGTGGAAGCGGGGCCACCGGGGAGCTGTTTTTT.